This passage covers 16 T cell receptor beta chains from one sample sequenced in a study of CD8 T cells in Susac syndrome. With random hexamers, reverse transcription was performed on about 0.5 to 1 ug of RNA. TCRdb analysed the immunoSEQ multiplex PCR reads with MiXCR anew, one entry per CDR3 protein. The sample includes about 180,000 distinct CDR3 sequences, around 94% seen only once; the top ten take 0.09% to 0.1%. Sequencing used CD4+ T cells from PBMCs. Receptor source: a human donor with Susac syndrome.

This chain connects TRBV29-1 to TRBJ1-5; D uncertain. This CDR3 region has 12 residues. Trimming took off 0 bases at V and 6 bases at J, with 6 bases between the two ends. Per the germline V gene, CDR1 is SQVTM and CDR2 is ANQGSEA. CDR3 DNA sequence: TGCAGCGTTGAAGAGGAGGGTCAGCCCCAGCATTTT. Amino acids: CSVEEEGQPQHF.

This chain links TRBV12-3 or TRBV12-4 with TRBJ1-1; TRBD1 matches 7 bases. This CDR3 is built from 13 residues. V gave up 5 bases and J gave up 11 bases; unmatched junction bases: 11. The CDR3 loop reads CASSPGTASFAFF. CDR3 in DNA: TGTGCCAGCAGTCCCGGGACAGCCTCCTTCGCTTTCTTT.

The genes are TRBV5-1 and TRBJ2-2; 7 bases are shared with TRBD1. This CDR3 region has 16 residues. CDR1 is SGHRS, CDR2 YFSETQ, per germline. J lost 0 bases, V lost 4 bases, and 6 bases had no gene match. The CDR3 DNA reads TGCGCCAGCAGCAGTCGACAGGGCGCGAACACCGGGGAGCTGTTTTTT. Translating it yields CASSSRQGANTGELFF.

J is TRBJ1-2 and V is TRBV14; D not certain. This CDR3 is built from 16 residues. The V gene's germline CDR1 is SGHDN and CDR2 FVKESK. The germline V and J ends were trimmed by 4 bases and 11 bases, with 26 bases remaining between them. In DNA, the CDR3 is TGTGCCAGCAGCCGAGGTCGTGAGGGCGTCTTATTGAGGTACACCTTC. Its translation is CASSRGREGVLLRYTF.

The chain recombines TRBV14 with TRBJ2-7; 8 nucleotides align to TRBD2. CDR1 and CDR2 from the germline V gene are SGHDN and FVKESK. J was trimmed by 3 bases and V by 3 bases; bases with no gene match: 7. The CDR3 spans 15 residues. Here the CDR3 reads CASSQDIAGYYEQYF. CDR3 nucleotide sequence: TGTGCCAGCAGCCAGGATATAGCGGGATACTACGAGCAGTACTTC.

The V gene is TRBV29-1, the J gene TRBJ2-5; 11 bases align to TRBD2. V shed 5 bases and J 1 base; nucleotides not matched to a gene: 6. Germline V gene data show CDR1 as SQVTM and CDR2 as ANQGSEA. The CDR3 consists of 15 residues. CDR3 protein: CSVTGTSGIQETQYF. Written as DNA, the CDR3 is TGCAGCGTTACCGGGACTAGCGGAATCCAAGAGACCCAGTACTTC.

The gene calls are TRBV29-1 and TRBJ1-4; no firm D call. Trimming shortened V by 3 bases and J by 3 bases, and 8 bases separated the two germline ends. Germline V gene data show CDR1 as SQVTM and CDR2 as ANQGSEA. The CDR3 sequence is 13 residues long. CDR3 sequence (DNA): TGCAGCGTTGAGGCCAGCCCTAATGAAAAACTGTTTTTT. Translated: CSVEASPNEKLFF.

CDR3 bases: TGTGCCAGCAGCTTACTGCTAGCGGGAGGGTTGTTCTTC. Residues: CASSLLLAGGLFF. The genes are TRBV7-9 and TRBJ2-1; 12 bases fit TRBD2. The CDR3 loop spans 13 amino acids. Germline CDR1 reads SEHNR; CDR2 reads FQNEAQ (reference sequence). After removal of 2 bases from V and 15 bases from J, the junction contained 5 bases not matched to a gene.

The chain couples TRBV3-1 to TRBJ2-1; no clear D. CDR3 length: 13 amino acids. The germline V and J ends were trimmed by 0 bases and 4 bases, with 4 bases remaining between them. Germline V gene sequence: CDR1 LGHDT, CDR2 YNNKEL (reference sequence). The CDR3 loop reads CASSQDIYNEQFF. The CDR3 DNA is TGTGCCAGCAGCCAAGACATATACAATGAGCAGTTCTTC.

The chain employs TRBV7-2 and TRBJ2-1; D is undetermined. CDR1 is SGHTA, CDR2 FQGNSA, per germline. The CDR3 contains 16 residues. V lost 0 bases and J lost 7, with 16 bases in between. CDR3 bases: TGTGCCAGCAGCTTAGCGGATTTTTCAGTTGGGAATGAGCAGTTCTTC. Its protein product is CASSLADFSVGNEQFF.

This clonotype was detected a few times. This chain joins TRBV28 and TRBJ1-2; TRBD1 matches at 7 bases. Germline V gene data show CDR1 as MDHEN and CDR2 as SYDVKM. The length of the CDR3 is 14 residues. The V segment lost 4 bases and the J segment 1 base; nucleotides outside the gene matches: 3. CDR3 sequence reads: CASSSHRGNYGYTF. CDR3 coding DNA: TGTGCCAGCAGTTCCCACAGGGGTAACTATGGCTACACCTTC.

The rearrangement joins TRBV20-1 to TRBJ1-5; 8 positions agree with TRBD1. The germline V gene has CDR1 DFQATT and CDR2 SNEGSKA (reference sequence). CDR3 size: 14 residues. The junction had 6 bases not matched to a gene; V was cut back by 3 bases and J by 5 bases. CDR3 sequence reads: CSASPFRGHQPQHF. Here the CDR3 DNA reads TGCAGTGCTAGTCCGTTCAGGGGGCATCAGCCCCAGCATTTT.

The chain recombines TRBV7-3 with TRBJ1-2; 12 positions match TRBD1. Germline V gene sequence: CDR1 SGHTA, CDR2 FQGTGA. CDR3 length: 15 residues. V shed 5 bases, J shed 8 bases, and the junction held 9 bases outside the gene matches. The CDR3 reads CASSLQGQGASGYTF. The CDR3 nucleotides read TGTGCCAGCAGCCTGCAGGGACAGGGGGCGAGCGGCTACACCTTC.

This clonotype was seen only once. The DNA of the CDR3 is TGCGCCAGCAGCAGTGAACCAATGGCCGGGGAGCTGTTTTTT. Amino acids: CASSSEPMAGELFF. The chain is built from TRBV5-1 and TRBJ2-2; no clear D gene. Per germline, CDR1 SGHRS and CDR2 YFSETQ. With 4 bases removed from V and 6 bases from J, the gap between germline ends came to 13 bases. The CDR3 is 14 residues long.

This clonotype was counted once. V usage is TRBV12-3 or TRBV12-4 and J usage is TRBJ1-2; 10 bases align to TRBD1. The V gene end was trimmed by 5 bases and the J gene end by 6 bases; junction bases not matched to a gene: 9. The CDR3 sequence is 15 residues long. CDR3: CASSPPRQGANGYTF. CDR3 in DNA: TGTGCCAGCAGTCCCCCCAGACAGGGGGCGAATGGCTACACCTTC.

This rearrangement joins TRBV20-1 to TRBJ2-3, with no clear D. There are 12 residues in the CDR3. Trimming pared 6 bases from V and 1 base from J, leaving 8 bases between. Looked up from germline, CDR1 is DFQATT and CDR2 is SNEGSKA (reference sequence). The CDR3 region has the DNA TGCAGTGCACAACTCGGCACAGATACGCAGTATTTT. Translated, it gives CSAQLGTDTQYF.